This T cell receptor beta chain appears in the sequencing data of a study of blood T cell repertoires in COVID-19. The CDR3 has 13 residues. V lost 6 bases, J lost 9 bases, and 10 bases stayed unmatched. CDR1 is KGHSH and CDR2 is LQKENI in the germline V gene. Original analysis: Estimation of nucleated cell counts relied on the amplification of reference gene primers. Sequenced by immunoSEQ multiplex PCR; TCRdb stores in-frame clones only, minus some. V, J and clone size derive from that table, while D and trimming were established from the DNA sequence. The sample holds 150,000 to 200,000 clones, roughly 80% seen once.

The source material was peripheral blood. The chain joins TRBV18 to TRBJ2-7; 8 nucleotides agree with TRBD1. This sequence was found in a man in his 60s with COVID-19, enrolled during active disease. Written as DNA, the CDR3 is TGTGCCAGCTCGCGGGACAGGCAGTCGGGGCAGTACTTC. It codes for CASSRDRQSGQYF.